The 29 T cell receptor beta chains in this list originate from one sample, sequenced in a study of ipilimumab plus nivolumab after autologous stem cell transplantation. Generated by immunoSEQ multiplex PCR, the TCRdb table keeps only in-frame clones and is missing some. The data hold about 21,000 clones, with 70% to 80% observed a single time. Sequenced material: PBMCs, taken in a trial of ipilimumab plus nivolumab as post-transplant consolidation. Every receptor here comes from a male donor with diffuse large B-cell lymphoma.

In the case of this clone: Compared with germline, one end of the junction differs, possibly owing to a read error. This chain connects TRBV2 to TRBJ2-7, with TRBD1 identical over 10 bases. Germline V gene sequence: CDR1 SNHLY, CDR2 FYNNEI. The CDR3 is made up of 15 amino acids. The CDR3 reads CASSDDGQGGYEQYF. The CDR3 nucleotides read TGTGCCAGCAGCGACGACGGACAGGGGGGTTACGAACAGTACTTC.

This clone was recorded at least ten times. This rearrangement joins TRBV2 to TRBJ1-5; D is ambiguous. There are 14 residues in the CDR3. Germline V gene data show CDR1 as SNHLY and CDR2 as FYNNEI. The V end lost 4 bases, the J end lost 0 bases, and 7 bases lay between the germline ends. CDR3: CASSGVNSNQPQHF. The DNA of the CDR3 is TGTGCCAGCAGTGGCGTAAATAGCAATCAGCCCCAGCATTTT.

The chain uses TRBV28 and TRBJ2-5, with D possibly being TRBD1 (5 bases). The V gene lost 2 bases and the J gene lost 5 bases, with 15 bases spanning the gap. In germline, CDR1 is MDHEN, CDR2 SYDVKM. This CDR3 region has 15 residues. In nucleotides, the CDR3 is TGTGCCAGCAGTTTAGTGCAGGACAATGGGGAGACCCAGTACTTC. It translates to CASSLVQDNGETQYF.

This chain links TRBV11-2 with TRBJ1-6; D might be TRBD1 (5 bases). The CDR3 runs 15 residues. V lost 5 bases and J lost 9, with 17 bases in between. From germline, CDR1 is SGHAT and CDR2 FQNNGV. CDR3 loop: CASSINRNVGSPLHF. The CDR3 DNA reads as TGTGCCAGCAGCATCAACAGGAATGTCGGTTCACCCCTCCACTTT.

The rearrangement uses TRBV5-1 and TRBJ2-3, with a possible D match to TRBD2 (5 bases). The V end lost 1 base, the J end lost 5 bases, and 14 bases lay between the germline ends. The CDR3 covers 15 residues. The germline gives CDR1 SGHRS, CDR2 YFSETQ. CDR3 coding DNA: TGCGCCAGCAGCTTGACCGGGGATCGGGGAGATACGCAGTATTTT. Translated, it gives CASSLTGDRGDTQYF.

This chain joins TRBV5-6 and TRBJ2-6; D might be TRBD1 (5 bases). V shed 0 bases and J shed 2 bases, with 6 bases lying between them. There are 15 residues in the CDR3. Germline V gives CDR1 SGHDT, CDR2 YYEEEE. The CDR3 region has the DNA TGTGCCAGCAGCTTGGGGACAACTGGGGCCAACGTCCTGACTTTC. Its protein product is CASSLGTTGANVLTF.

In DNA form, the CDR3 reads TGTGCCGGAGGAGTGAGCAATCAGCCCCAGCATTTT. Protein product: CAGGVSNQPQHF. This chain joins TRBV7-8 and TRBJ1-5, with D hard to call. V was trimmed by 11 bases and J by 1 base, leaving 9 bases between them. Germline V gene sequence: CDR1 SGHVS, CDR2 FQNEAQ. This CDR3 spans 12 amino acids.

V and J are TRBV19 and TRBJ2-7; weak D call: TRBD2 (5 bases). The CDR3 length is 15 residues. V gave up 6 bases and J gave up 5 bases, with 20 bases separating them. Germline V gene data show CDR1 as LNHDA and CDR2 as SQIVND (reference sequence). The CDR3 DNA sequence: TGTGCCAGTAGCCGGGTGGGCCACCTAGCCCACGAGCAGTACTTC. Translated: CASSRVGHLAHEQYF.

The rearrangement joins TRBV7-9 to TRBJ1-3, with D uncertain. Trimming removed 3 bases from V and 4 bases from J, with 10 bases in between. CDR1 and CDR2 from the germline V gene are SEHNR and FQNEAQ (reference sequence). The CDR3 runs 14 residues. DNA of the CDR3: TGTGCCAGCAGCTTTCCCGCGGACGGAAACACCATATATTTT. Protein: CASSFPADGNTIYF. The variable domain in full, completed from reference TRBV7-9 and TRBJ1-3, reads DTGVSQNPRHKITKRGQNVTFRCDPISEHNRLYWYRQTLGQGPEFLTYFQNEAQLEKSRLLSDRFSAERPKGSFSTLEIQRTEQGDSAMYLCASSFPADGNTIYFGEGSWLTVV.

The chain combines TRBV7-9 with TRBJ1-1; 9 positions match TRBD1. Germline V CDR1 and CDR2: SEHNR, FQNEAQ (reference sequence). CDR3 length equals 14 residues. The ends lost 7 bases at V and 6 bases at J; junction bases unmatched: 9. The CDR3 DNA sequence: TGTGCCAGCAACCGGGACAGGGAGATCCCTGAAGCTTTCTTT. Amino acid sequence: CASNRDREIPEAFF.

The V gene is TRBV19, the J gene TRBJ2-3, with D possibly being TRBD1 (6 bases). The germline CDR1 and CDR2 sequences are LNHDA and SQIVND (reference sequence). This CDR3 is built from 16 residues. V was shortened by 5 bases and J by 6 bases, with 21 bases between the two germline ends. The CDR3 region has the DNA TGTGCCAGTAGTCCCAGGGGAGCATGGGTACGTGATACGCAGTATTTT. It is translated as CASSPRGAWVRDTQYF.

The gene calls are TRBV6-6 and TRBJ1-1, with a weak D call TRBD1 (6 bases). The CDR3 runs 15 residues. V lost 6 bases to trimming and J lost 3 bases, with 17 bases between them. Germline values: CDR1 MNHNY, CDR2 SVGAGI (reference sequence). The CDR3 spells CASSPAEAGDTEAFF. The CDR3 nucleotides are TGTGCCAGCAGCCCCGCGGAGGCAGGGGACACTGAAGCTTTCTTT.

This chain joins TRBV29-1 and TRBJ2-7; no clear D. V gave up 1 base and J gave up 4 bases, with 11 bases separating them. CDR3 length: 13 residues. Germline V gives CDR1 SQVTM, CDR2 ANQGSEA. The CDR3 nucleotides are TGCAGCGTTGAAGCCCCGGCAACATACGAGCAGTACTTC. It codes for CSVEAPATYEQYF.

The chain employs TRBV28 and TRBJ1-1, with 12 bases that match TRBD1. Trimming cost V 4 bases and J 5 bases; bases outside gene matches: 8. Per the germline V gene, CDR1 is MDHEN and CDR2 is SYDVKM. This CDR3 spans 16 amino acids. CDR3 DNA sequence: TGTGCCAGCAGTTCCCCGGGACAGGGGGCGCGGACTGAAGCTTTCTTT. Translating it yields CASSSPGQGARTEAFF.

V is TRBV7-8 and J is TRBJ2-3; 7 nucleotides agree with TRBD2. The CDR3 has 16 amino acids. V lost 5 bases, J lost 0 bases, and 8 bases stayed unmatched. Germline V gene data show CDR1 as SGHVS and CDR2 as FQNEAQ. The CDR3 spells CASSPKPGLSTDTQYF. CDR3 nucleotides: TGTGCCAGCAGCCCAAAACCGGGACTAAGCACAGATACGCAGTATTTT. The whole variable domain, filled in from reference TRBV7-8 and TRBJ2-3, reads GAGVSQSPRYKVAKRGQDVALRCDPISGHVSLFWYQQALGQGPEFLTYFQNEAQLDKSGLPSDRFFAERPEGSVSTLKIQRTQQEDSAVYLCASSPKPGLSTDTQYFGPGTRLTVL.

This rearrangement joins TRBV5-1 to TRBJ2-7; no reliable D call. Between the trimmed V and J ends, which lost 3 bases and 5 bases, there was a span of 12 bases. The germline V gene encodes CDR1 SGHRS and CDR2 YFSETQ. The CDR3 length is 13 residues. The CDR3 DNA reads TGCGCCAGCAGCTATGGATCGGGCGACGAGCAGTACTTC. Translation gives CASSYGSGDEQYF.

The gene calls are TRBV28 and TRBJ2-5, with D perhaps given as TRBD1 or TRBD2 (5 bases each). CDR1 is MDHEN, CDR2 SYDVKM, per germline. V lost 5 bases and J lost 3, with 19 bases in between. This CDR3 spans 16 amino acids. CDR3 bases: TGTGCCAGCAGTGCCCCAGGGACGGGTTTCAAAGAGACCCAGTACTTC. It yields the protein CASSAPGTGFKETQYF.

The chain has TRBV5-1 and TRBJ2-5, with 14 nucleotides matching TRBD2. The CDR3 runs 16 residues. Per the germline V gene, CDR1 is SGHRS and CDR2 is YFSETQ. The ends lost 3 bases at V and 5 bases at J; junction bases unmatched: 6. The CDR3 sequence is CASSWAGTSGGETQYF. As DNA, the CDR3 is TGCGCCAGCAGCTGGGCCGGGACTAGCGGGGGTGAGACCCAGTACTTC.

This clone was seen only once. The chain uses TRBV5-1 and TRBJ1-5; TRBD1 matches 7 bases. This CDR3 comprises 14 residues. Germline values: CDR1 SGHRS, CDR2 YFSETQ. V dropped 4 bases and J dropped 1; count of bases not matched to a gene: 2. The CDR3 spells CASSQGESNQPQHF. For the CDR3, the DNA is TGCGCCAGCAGCCAGGGGGAAAGCAATCAGCCCCAGCATTTT.

V is TRBV5-6 and J is TRBJ2-5; no definite D call. Looked up from germline, CDR1 is SGHDT and CDR2 is YYEEEE. The CDR3 sequence is 12 residues long. With 1 base removed from V and 4 bases from J, the gap between germline ends came to 5 bases. The chain's CDR3 is CASSLLTETQYF. CDR3 nucleotides: TGTGCCAGCAGCTTGCTGACAGAGACCCAGTACTTC.

This chain uses TRBV27 with TRBJ2-5, with D uncertain. CDR3 length equals 14 residues. Looked up from germline, CDR1 is MNHEY and CDR2 is SMNVEV (reference sequence). The V gene lost 0 bases and the J gene lost 0 bases, with 5 bases spanning the gap. The CDR3 DNA reads TGTGCCAGCAGTTTATCAGACAACCAAGAGACCCAGTACTTC. It is translated as CASSLSDNQETQYF.

The chain links TRBV9 to TRBJ1-4, with unresolved D. Trimming shortened V by 4 bases and J by 10 bases, and 14 bases separated the two germline ends. Germline V gives CDR1 SGDLS, CDR2 YYNGEE. CDR3 size: 13 residues. The CDR3 loop reads CASSPPDVGKLFF. As DNA, the CDR3 is TGTGCCAGCAGCCCACCGGACGTAGGAAAACTGTTTTTT. Full variable domain (outside the CDR3, taken from reference TRBV9 and TRBJ1-4): DSGVTQTPKHLITATGQRVTLRCSPRSGDLSVYWYQQSLDQGLQFLIQYYNGEERAKGNILERFSAQQFPDLHSELNLSSLELGDSALYFCASSPPDVGKLFFGSGTQLSVL.

This sequence joins TRBV19 and TRBJ2-7, with a tentative D call TRBD1 (6 bases). V dropped 4 bases and J dropped 0 bases, with 10 bases sitting between them. CDR3 length: 14 amino acids. Per the germline V gene, CDR1 is LNHDA and CDR2 is SQIVND (reference sequence). CDR3: CASSSGQNSYEQYF. Written as DNA, the CDR3 is TGTGCCAGTAGTAGCGGACAGAACTCCTACGAGCAGTACTTC.

The chain has TRBV19 and TRBJ2-3, with TRBD2 matching 7 bases. J gave up 2 bases and V 2 bases, and 1 base lay outside the gene matches. The CDR3 covers 14 residues. Germline values: CDR1 LNHDA, CDR2 SQIVND (reference sequence). The CDR3 sequence is CASSIRDYTDTQYF. The CDR3, as DNA: TGTGCCAGTAGTATAAGGGACTACACAGATACGCAGTATTTT.

V and J are TRBV5-4 and TRBJ2-2, with 12 bases that match TRBD2. The CDR3 totals 16 residues. Germline V CDR1 and CDR2: SGHNT, YYREEE (reference sequence). The trim removed 5 bases at V and 6 bases at J, leaving 8 bases unmatched. The CDR3 bases are TGTGCCAGCAGTCCTTCTAGCGGGGGGGTGGCCGGGGAGCTGTTTTTT. It yields the protein CASSPSSGGVAGELFF.

The V gene is TRBV28, the J gene TRBJ1-2; D ambiguous. This CDR3 spans 13 amino acids. CDR1 is MDHEN and CDR2 is SYDVKM in the germline V gene. The V and J ends lost 2 bases and 8 bases respectively, with 12 bases between them. This CDR3 reads CASSLGELRGYTF. CDR3 nucleotides: TGTGCCAGCAGTTTAGGGGAGTTACGGGGCTACACCTTC.

The V gene is TRBV5-1, the J gene TRBJ2-3; 11 bases are a match to TRBD2. The germline gives CDR1 SGHRS, CDR2 YFSETQ. The ends lost 3 bases at V and 4 bases at J; junction bases unmatched: 10. The CDR3 is 17 amino acids. The CDR3 spells CASSSAPLAGASDTQYF. The CDR3 DNA reads as TGCGCCAGCAGCTCCGCCCCACTAGCGGGGGCCTCAGATACGCAGTATTTT.

The chain has TRBV21-1 and TRBJ2-5; the table's D call of TRBD2 was not tested on the DNA. TRBV21-1 is shown as a pseudogene. This CDR3 has 13 amino acids. The CDR3 nucleotides read TGTGCCAGCCCAGCGGGGGGGCAAGAGACCCAGTACTTC. Amino acids: CASPAGGQETQYF.

This sequence joins TRBV7-9 and TRBJ1-5; no clear D. There are 13 residues in the CDR3. The germline V and J ends were trimmed by 1 base and 7 bases, with 8 bases remaining between them. Per germline, CDR1 SEHNR and CDR2 FQNEAQ (reference sequence). The CDR3 is CASSLGPGQPQHF. For the CDR3, the DNA is TGTGCCAGCAGCTTAGGTCCCGGCCAGCCCCAGCATTTT.